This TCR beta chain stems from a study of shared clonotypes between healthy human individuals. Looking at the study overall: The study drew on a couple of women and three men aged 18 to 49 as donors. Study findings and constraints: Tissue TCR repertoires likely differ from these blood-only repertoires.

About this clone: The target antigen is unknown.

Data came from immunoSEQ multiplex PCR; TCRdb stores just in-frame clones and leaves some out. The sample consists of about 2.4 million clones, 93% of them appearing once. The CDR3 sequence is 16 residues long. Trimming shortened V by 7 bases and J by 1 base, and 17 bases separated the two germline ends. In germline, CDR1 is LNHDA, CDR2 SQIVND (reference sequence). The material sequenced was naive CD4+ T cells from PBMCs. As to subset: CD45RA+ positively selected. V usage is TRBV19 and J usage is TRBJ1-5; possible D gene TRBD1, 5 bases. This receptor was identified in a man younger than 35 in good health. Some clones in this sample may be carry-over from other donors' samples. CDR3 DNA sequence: TGTGCCAGTACCCCGACATGGGGGTTGAGCAATCAGCCCCAGCATTTT. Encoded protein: CASTPTWGLSNQPQHF.